This T cell receptor beta chain was obtained from a study of T cells after somatic rescue of genetic block. Assay: immunoSEQ multiplex PCR; the TCRdb copy retains only in-frame clones and omits some. The repertoire holds about 120,000 clones, with about nine tenths as singletons. The CDR3 extends over 13 amino acids. Germline V gives CDR1 SGHTA, CDR2 FQGTGA. Trimming left V 5 bases short and J 0 bases short, with 6 bases between. Source material: peripheral blood mononuclear cells (PBMCs). V gene TRBV7-3 combines with J gene TRBJ2-3; tentatively, D is TRBD2 (5 bases). The sequence derives from a woman between 18 and 30 years old. This CDR3 is CASSPGSTDTQYF. DNA of the CDR3: TGTGCCAGCAGCCCGGGGAGCACAGATACGCAGTATTTT.